The sample holds a few counts of the clone carrying this T cell receptor beta chain. The antigen is undetermined. This entry belongs to a study of siplizumab effects on memory and regulatory T cells. Between the trimmed V and J ends, which lost 5 bases and 0 bases, there was a span of 12 bases. The CDR3 is 15 residues long. From germline, CDR1 is SGHTA and CDR2 FQGTGA. General observations from the study: Treg-derived clones made up an average of about 64% of mappable alloreactive CD4+ clones with siplizumab and 25% to 30% in controls. Memory cells that were CD4+ and unstimulated gave rise to alloreactive sequences, which siplizumab significantly reduced. Unstimulated subsets accounted for the mapping of only a minor share of the clones that were alloreactive. Apparently more diverse than memory cells, naive T cells also seemed major alloresponse contributors.

Here immunoSEQ multiplex PCR was the method, and the copy in TCRdb shows in-frame clones only, minus some. The profile shows 100,000 to 110,000 clones, about 91% of them singletons. This clonotype originated in a human donor in good health. The sample consisted of CD4+ T cells sorted from blood. The chain links TRBV7-3 to TRBJ2-3, with a tentative D call TRBD1 (5 bases). CDR3 sequence (DNA): TGTGCCAGCAGCCCTGTAGGGGTTAGCACAGATACGCAGTATTTT. It codes for CASSPVGVSTDTQYF. The full variable domain, in which reference TRBV7-3 and TRBJ2-3 provide the parts outside the CDR3, is GAGVSQTPSNKVTEKGKYVELRCDPISGHTALYWYRQSLGQGPEFLIYFQGTGAADDSGLPNDRFFAVRPEGSVSTLKIQRTERGDSAVYLCASSPVGVSTDTQYFGPGTRLTVL.